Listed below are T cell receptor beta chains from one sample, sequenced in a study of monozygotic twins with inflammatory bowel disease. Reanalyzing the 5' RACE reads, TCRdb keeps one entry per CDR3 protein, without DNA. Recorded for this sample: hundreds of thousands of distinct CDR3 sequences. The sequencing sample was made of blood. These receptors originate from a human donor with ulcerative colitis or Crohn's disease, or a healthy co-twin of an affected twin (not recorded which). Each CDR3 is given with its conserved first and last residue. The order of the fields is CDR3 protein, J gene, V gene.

CSARGGLGYEQYF	TRBJ2-7	TRBV20-1
CASSLEQGLGYTF	TRBJ1-2	TRBV5-1
CASGSGYHQPQHF	TRBJ1-5	TRBV27
CASSHTTNTEAFF	TRBJ1-1	TRBV28
CASSLAGQRIQNSPLHF	TRBJ1-6	TRBV7-2
CSAPPGHLTKNIQYF	TRBJ2-4	TRBV20-1
CASSRRGGVDQPQHF	TRBJ1-5	TRBV9
CASSPGTSGVYEQFF	TRBJ2-1	TRBV7-2
CASSPLGSSGSKELFF	TRBJ2-2	TRBV7-2
CASSRTTKWYQETQYF	TRBJ2-5	TRBV7-2
CAWTRAGYGYTF	TRBJ1-2	TRBV30
CASSLDGKGGYTF	TRBJ1-2	TRBV7-9
CASSLSLRRENYEQYF	TRBJ2-7	TRBV5-4
CASSYLGEQYF	TRBJ2-7	TRBV28
CATSDRWGQETQYF	TRBJ2-5	TRBV24-1
CASSPGPGGTDTQYF	TRBJ2-3	TRBV4-3
CASSLEQISYEQYF	TRBJ2-7	TRBV7-9
CASSLLGSGTEAFF	TRBJ1-1	TRBV7-2
CASSLRTSPYGYTF	TRBJ1-2	TRBV4-3
CASSTLRHSGLGEQYF	TRBJ2-7	TRBV19
CASSRTGTGHEQYF	TRBJ2-7	TRBV10-1
CASRRTGGGEKLFF	TRBJ1-4	TRBV27